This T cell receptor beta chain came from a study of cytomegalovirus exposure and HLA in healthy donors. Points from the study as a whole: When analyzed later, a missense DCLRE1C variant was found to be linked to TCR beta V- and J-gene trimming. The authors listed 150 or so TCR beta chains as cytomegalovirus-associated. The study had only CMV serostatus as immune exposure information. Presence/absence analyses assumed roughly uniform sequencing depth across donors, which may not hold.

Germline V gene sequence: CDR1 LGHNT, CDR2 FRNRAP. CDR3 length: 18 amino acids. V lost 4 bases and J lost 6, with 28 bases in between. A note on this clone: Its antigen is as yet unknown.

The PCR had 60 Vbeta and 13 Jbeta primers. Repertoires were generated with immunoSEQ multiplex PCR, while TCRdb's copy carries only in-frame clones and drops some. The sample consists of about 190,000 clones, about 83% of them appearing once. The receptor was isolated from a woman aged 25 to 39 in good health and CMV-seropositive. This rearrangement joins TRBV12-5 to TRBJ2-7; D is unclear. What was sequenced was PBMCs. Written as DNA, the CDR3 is TGTGCTAGTGGTTCCTCCCCCGTCAGGTCACTGACCGACCCCGAGCAGTACTTC. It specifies CASGSSPVRSLTDPEQYF.